These 27 T cell receptor beta chains came from one sample sequenced in a study of blood T cell repertoires in COVID-19 (dated by TCRdb to about 2020). Library construction relied on the immunoSEQ multiplex PCR assay. The immuneACCESS repertoire file appears here via TCRdb, limited to in-frame rearrangements. These files lack a portion of the clones; in checked studies, under half of the deficit traces to unresolved V genes, and the cause of the others is not known. Within this sample are about 170,000 clones, with about 85% of them counted one time only. The ten largest clones take up 1% to 1.5% of the sample. Sequencing input: peripheral blood. These receptors all stem from a man aged 55 to 70 who had recovered from COVID-19.

The chain joins TRBV6-5 to TRBJ2-7; D remains ambiguous. CDR3 length: 14 amino acids. Germline V gene sequence: CDR1 MNHEY, CDR2 SVGAGI. V was shortened by 5 bases and J by 3 bases, with 14 bases between the two germline ends. CDR3 in DNA: TGTGCCAGCAGTAAGATCTATAGTCGCTACGAGCAGTACTTC. As protein: CASSKIYSRYEQYF.

J is TRBJ1-3 and V is TRBV19; 7 nucleotides match TRBD1. V shed 3 bases, J shed 3 bases, and the junction held 5 bases outside the gene matches. The CDR3 contains 15 residues. CDR1 LNHDA and CDR2 SQIVND come from the germline V gene (reference sequence). CDR3 sequence (DNA): TGTGCCAGTAGTATCGACAGGGAGGATGGAAACACCATATATTTT. This encodes CASSIDREDGNTIYF.

On this clone itself: This specimen includes other DNA sequences encoding the same CDR3. The genes are TRBV30 and TRBJ1-1; D remains unclear. CDR3 length equals 13 residues. The V and J ends lost 0 bases and 2 bases respectively, with 7 bases between them. CDR1 GTSNPN and CDR2 SVGIG come from the germline V gene (reference sequence). CDR3 in amino acids: CAWSVTANTEAFF. In DNA form, the CDR3 reads TGTGCCTGGAGTGTTACAGCCAACACTGAAGCTTTCTTT.

The rearrangement links TRBV12-3 or TRBV12-4 to TRBJ1-1, with a possible D match to TRBD1 (5 bases). V was trimmed by 7 bases and J by 1 base, leaving 10 bases between them. CDR3 size: 13 residues. CDR3 protein: CASTTTGNTEAFF. CDR3 in DNA: TGTGCCAGCACCACTACAGGGAACACTGAAGCTTTCTTT.

V gene TRBV9 combines with J gene TRBJ1-3, with a weak D call TRBD1 (5 bases). V lost 3 bases to trimming and J lost 1 base, with 11 bases between them. Per germline, CDR1 SGDLS and CDR2 YYNGEE. CDR3 size: 15 residues. CDR3 amino acids: CASSATSGSGNTIYF. In DNA form, the CDR3 reads TGTGCCAGCAGCGCAACCTCAGGGTCTGGAAACACCATATATTTT.

The chain is built from TRBV11-3 and TRBJ2-1; TRBD1 agrees at 7 bases. Germline-derived CDR1 and CDR2 are SGHNT and YENEEA. The CDR3 is 14 amino acids. Losses at the gene ends were 0 bases for V and 7 bases for J; bases not matched to a gene: 3. CDR3 region: CASSLEDRKNEQFF. CDR3 sequence (DNA): TGTGCCAGCAGCTTAGAGGACAGGAAGAATGAGCAGTTCTTC.

This clone was counted a few times. This chain joins TRBV9 and TRBJ2-7; D gene unclear. The CDR3 runs to 13 residues. V lost 0 bases to trimming and J lost 8 bases, with 12 bases between them. Germline V gene lookup returns CDR1 SGDLS and CDR2 YYNGEE. DNA for the CDR3: TGTGCCAGCAGCGTAGCAATAGGTGGGCAGCAGTACTTC. This encodes CASSVAIGGQQYF.

J is TRBJ1-4 and V is TRBV19; 7 bases agree with TRBD1. This CDR3 contains 13 residues. The J segment lost 5 bases and the V segment lost 8 bases, leaving 5 bases of the junction unmatched. Germline assignment: CDR1 LNHDA and CDR2 SQIVND (reference sequence). CDR3 region: CASAGTVNEKLFF. For the CDR3, the DNA is TGTGCCAGTGCCGGGACAGTAAATGAAAAACTGTTTTTT.

The gene calls are TRBV2 and TRBJ2-5, with 8 bases identical to TRBD2. This CDR3 has 13 amino acids. The ends lost 9 bases at V and 1 base at J; junction bases unmatched: 4. From germline, CDR1 is SNHLY and CDR2 FYNNEI. The CDR3 DNA is TGTGCCAGTCGGCGGGGGGTCCAAGAGACCCAGTACTTC. This encodes CASRRGVQETQYF.

The rearrangement joins TRBV27 to TRBJ1-5, with D possibly TRBD1 on 5 matching bases. The germline V gene encodes CDR1 MNHEY and CDR2 SMNVEV (reference sequence). V was pared by 4 bases and J by 3 bases, with 13 bases between. The CDR3 is made up of 15 amino acids. For the CDR3, the DNA is TGTGCCAGCAGTTCCGGGGGGGGTCCCAATCAGCCCCAGCATTTT. Protein sequence: CASSSGGGPNQPQHF.

V gene TRBV7-8 combines with J gene TRBJ2-4; TRBD1 agrees at 9 bases. The V segment lost 6 bases and the J segment 2 bases; nucleotides outside the gene matches: 11. This CDR3 is built from 17 residues. CDR1 and CDR2 (germline): SGHVS, FQNEAQ. DNA of the CDR3: TGTGCCAGCAGTAAAATGGTGGGACAGGGAACCAAAAACATTCAGTACTTC. Amino acids: CASSKMVGQGTKNIQYF.

This chain connects TRBV4-2 to TRBJ2-3, with TRBD2 identical over 8 bases. Germline loops: CDR1 LGHNA, CDR2 YNFKEQ. The CDR3 has 15 residues. Trimming at V came to 0 bases and at J to 6 bases, leaving 5 bases not matched to a gene. Written as DNA, the CDR3 is TGTGCCAGCAGCCAAGATGTAGCGGGGTGGGATACGCAGTATTTT. Translating gives CASSQDVAGWDTQYF.

This rearrangement joins TRBV4-1 to TRBJ2-7, with TRBD2 as a possible D gene (6 bases). Germline values: CDR1 MGHRA, CDR2 YSYEKL. The CDR3 extends over 15 amino acids. V gave up 1 base and J gave up 3 bases, with 13 bases separating them. CDR3 DNA sequence: TGCGCCAGCAGCCAAGCCGAGATAGCGGACTACGAGCAGTACTTC. It specifies CASSQAEIADYEQYF.

The chain employs TRBV5-1 and TRBJ1-6; 7 bases match TRBD1. The ends lost 2 bases at V and 7 bases at J; junction bases unmatched: 12. This CDR3 contains 17 residues. In germline, CDR1 is SGHRS, CDR2 YFSETQ. Here the CDR3 reads CASSFDIPGTENSPLHF. In DNA form, the CDR3 reads TGCGCCAGCAGCTTCGATATTCCCGGGACAGAGAATTCACCCCTCCACTTT.

The gene calls are TRBV7-3 and TRBJ2-1; 9 bases fit TRBD2. This CDR3 region has 19 residues. CDR1 is SGHTA, CDR2 FQGTGA, per germline. J was trimmed by 0 bases and V by 5 bases; bases with no gene match: 14. Here the CDR3 reads CASSADPRAGGISYNEQFF. The CDR3 coding sequence is TGTGCCAGCAGCGCCGACCCACGGGCGGGGGGGATCTCCTACAATGAGCAGTTCTTC.

V gene TRBV11-1 combines with J gene TRBJ1-1, with 11 bases identical to TRBD1. Trimming removed 5 bases from V and 7 bases from J; junction bases left unmatched: 9. The germline CDR1 and CDR2 sequences are SGHAT and FQDESV (reference sequence). The CDR3 runs to 15 residues. CDR3 coding DNA: TGTGCCAGCAGCCCTAAAGGACAGGGGGCGGGTGAAGCTTTCTTT. Translating it yields CASSPKGQGAGEAFF.

The chain joins TRBV11-3 to TRBJ2-1, with TRBD2 identical over 15 bases. The CDR3 extends over 19 amino acids. After removal of 6 bases from V and 6 bases from J, the junction contained 15 bases not matched to a gene. The germline V gene encodes CDR1 SGHNT and CDR2 YENEEA. The CDR3 here is CASRPNLGTSGGPANEQFF. The CDR3 DNA sequence: TGTGCCAGCAGGCCTAACCTTGGGACTAGCGGGGGGCCGGCCAATGAGCAGTTCTTC.

The chain uses TRBV29-1 and TRBJ1-2; D is unclear. The CDR3 runs to 12 residues. V was shortened by 3 bases and J by 4 bases, with 9 bases between the two germline ends. Germline CDR1 is SQVTM and CDR2 is ANQGSEA. The CDR3 spells CSVEGSPYGYTF. In nucleotides, the CDR3 is TGCAGCGTTGAGGGCAGTCCCTATGGCTACACCTTC. Looking up the rest from reference TRBV29-1 and TRBJ1-2 gives the full variable domain: SAVISQKPSRDICQRGTSLTIQCQVDSQVTMMFWYRQQPGQSLTLIATANQGSEATYESGFVIDKFPISRPNLTFSTLTVSNMSPEDSSIYLCSVEGSPYGYTFGSGTRLTVV.

The chain has TRBV7-9 and TRBJ1-2; tentative D call: TRBD1 (6 bases). Germline values: CDR1 SEHNR, CDR2 FQNEAQ (reference sequence). With 0 bases removed from V and 4 bases from J, the gap between germline ends came to 12 bases. This CDR3 comprises 15 residues. CDR3 DNA: TGTGCCAGCAGCTTAGCAGGGGGTCTCGGCTATGGCTACACCTTC. Amino acid sequence: CASSLAGGLGYGYTF.

The rearrangement joins TRBV6-2 or TRBV6-3 to TRBJ1-2, with D perhaps TRBD1 (6 bases). V lost 5 bases and J lost 8, with 24 bases in between. The germline gives CDR1 MNHEY, CDR2 SVGEGT. The CDR3 is 16 amino acids. CDR3 amino acids: CASSNPTTGADRGYTF. In nucleotides, the CDR3 is TGTGCCAGCAGTAACCCAACGACAGGAGCTGATCGGGGCTACACCTTC.

This clone is a singleton in its sample. The gene calls are TRBV5-4 and TRBJ2-7; 7 bases are a match to TRBD2. The junction had 8 bases not matched to a gene; V was cut back by 4 bases and J by 7 bases. The CDR3 totals 13 residues. The V gene's germline CDR1 is SGHNT and CDR2 YYREEE (reference sequence). The CDR3 DNA sequence: TGTGCCAGCAGCGGGGGGGAGGGCCGGGAGCAGTACTTC. Protein: CASSGGEGREQYF.

V and J are TRBV14 and TRBJ2-3; tentative D call: TRBD2 (7 bases). The CDR3 loop spans 14 amino acids. CDR1 is SGHDN and CDR2 is FVKESK in the germline V gene. V was clipped by 4 bases and J by 9 bases, with 17 bases between them. The CDR3 nucleotides are TGTGCCAGCAGCCGGTCCCGGGGGGCCACCACGCAGTATTTT. It specifies CASSRSRGATTQYF. The full variable domain, completed using reference TRBV14 and TRBJ2-3, is EAGVTQFPSHSVIEKGQTVTLRCDPISGHDNLYWYRRVMGKEIKFLLHFVKESKQDESGMPNNRFLAERTGGTYSTLKVQPAELEDSGVYFCASSRSRGATTQYFGPGTRLTVL.

This sequence joins TRBV6-5 and TRBJ2-7, with 7 bases that match TRBD2. Germline V gene lookup returns CDR1 MNHEY and CDR2 SVGAGI. This CDR3 has 13 amino acids. V lost 7 bases to trimming and J lost 5 bases; unmatched junction nucleotides: 8. CDR3: CASTRSGGNEQYF. The CDR3 DNA sequence: TGTGCCAGCACCCGGTCGGGGGGTAACGAGCAGTACTTC.

This clone was detected only a few times. The chain uses TRBV2 and TRBJ2-5; TRBD2 aligns across 7 bases. CDR1 is SNHLY and CDR2 is FYNNEI in the germline V gene. With V trimmed by 7 bases and J by 3 bases, 11 bases remained unmatched. This CDR3 comprises 15 residues. CDR3 in DNA: TGTGCCAGCACTGAGGGGTATGGGGGGGAAGAGACCCAGTACTTC. It encodes CASTEGYGGEETQYF.

The rearrangement joins TRBV12-5 to TRBJ2-3; 9 bases agree with TRBD2. CDR3 length: 16 amino acids. J gave up 4 bases and V 5 bases, and 10 bases lay outside the gene matches. Germline V gives CDR1 LGHNT, CDR2 FRNRAP. DNA of the CDR3: TGTGCTAGTGGTCCCGGGGAGCGGGGGGACTCAGATACGCAGTATTTT. Translating gives CASGPGERGDSDTQYF. Full variable domain (outside the CDR3, taken from reference TRBV12-5 and TRBJ2-3): DARVTQTPRHKVTEMGQEVTMRCQPILGHNTVFWYRQTMMQGLELLAYFRNRAPLDDSGMPKDRFSAEMPDATLATLKIQPSEPRDSAVYFCASGPGERGDSDTQYFGPGTRLTVL.

The V gene is TRBV24-1, the J gene TRBJ2-3; 7 positions agree with TRBD1. With 10 bases clipped from V and 4 bases from J, the junction kept 7 bases outside the gene matches. The germline CDR1 and CDR2 sequences are KGHDR and SFDVKD. The CDR3 length is 13 residues. CDR3 coding DNA: TGTGCCACTGAGGGGGCAGTGGCAGATACGCAGTATTTT. It encodes CATEGAVADTQYF.

The V gene is TRBV4-3, the J gene TRBJ1-2; TRBD1 might be the D (6 bases). Germline assignment: CDR1 LGHNA and CDR2 YSLEER. V gave up 0 bases and J gave up 5 bases, with 16 bases separating them. The CDR3 is 16 amino acids. Written as DNA, the CDR3 is TGCGCCAGCAGCCAAGAGGGTCGGGGAGGGGGATATGGCTACACCTTC. Protein sequence: CASSQEGRGGGYGYTF.